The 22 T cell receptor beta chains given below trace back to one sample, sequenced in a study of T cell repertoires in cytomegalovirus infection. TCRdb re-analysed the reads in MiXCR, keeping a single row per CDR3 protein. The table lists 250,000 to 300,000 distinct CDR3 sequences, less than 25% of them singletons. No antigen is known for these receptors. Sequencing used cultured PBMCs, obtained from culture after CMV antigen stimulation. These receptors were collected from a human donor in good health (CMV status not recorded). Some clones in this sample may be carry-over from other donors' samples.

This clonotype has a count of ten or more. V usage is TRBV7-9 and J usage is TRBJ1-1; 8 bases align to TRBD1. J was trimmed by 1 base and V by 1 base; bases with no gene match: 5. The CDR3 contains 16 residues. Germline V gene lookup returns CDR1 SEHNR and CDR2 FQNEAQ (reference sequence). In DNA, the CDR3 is TGTGCCAGCAGCTTAGGCAGGGGGCTTGGGAACACTGAAGCTTTCTTT. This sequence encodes CASSLGRGLGNTEAFF.

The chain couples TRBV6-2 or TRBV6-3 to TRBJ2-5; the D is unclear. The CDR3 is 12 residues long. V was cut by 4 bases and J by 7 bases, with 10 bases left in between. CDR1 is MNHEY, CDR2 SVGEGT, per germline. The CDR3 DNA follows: TGTGCCAGCAGTTTTTCTTTCGGGACCCAGTACTTC. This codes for CASSFSFGTQYF.

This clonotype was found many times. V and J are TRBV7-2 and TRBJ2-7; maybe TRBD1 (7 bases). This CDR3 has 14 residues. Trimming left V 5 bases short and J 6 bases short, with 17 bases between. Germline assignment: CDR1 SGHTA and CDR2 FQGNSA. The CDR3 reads CASSLGPGDSEQYF. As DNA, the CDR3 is TGTGCCAGCAGCCTAGGGCCGGGGGACAGCGAGCAGTACTTC.

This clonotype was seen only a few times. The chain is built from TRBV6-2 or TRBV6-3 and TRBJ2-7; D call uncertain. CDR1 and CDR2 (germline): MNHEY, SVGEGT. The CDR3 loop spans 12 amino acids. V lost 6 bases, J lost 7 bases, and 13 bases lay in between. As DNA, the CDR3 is TGTGCCAGCAGCGCCACCGTCGATGAGCAGTACTTC. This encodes CASSATVDEQYF.

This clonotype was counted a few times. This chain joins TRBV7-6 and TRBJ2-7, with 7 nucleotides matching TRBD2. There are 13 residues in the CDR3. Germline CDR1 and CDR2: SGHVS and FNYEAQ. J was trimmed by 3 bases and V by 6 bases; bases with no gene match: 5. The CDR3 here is CASRPGEGYEQYF. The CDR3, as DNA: TGTGCCAGCAGACCCGGGGAGGGCTACGAGCAGTACTTC.

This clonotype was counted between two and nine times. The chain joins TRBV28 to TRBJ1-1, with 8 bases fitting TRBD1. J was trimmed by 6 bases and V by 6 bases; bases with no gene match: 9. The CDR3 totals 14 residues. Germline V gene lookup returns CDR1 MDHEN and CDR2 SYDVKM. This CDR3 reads CASRSAGGKSEAFF. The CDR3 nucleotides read TGTGCCAGCAGATCGGCAGGGGGCAAGTCTGAAGCTTTCTTT.

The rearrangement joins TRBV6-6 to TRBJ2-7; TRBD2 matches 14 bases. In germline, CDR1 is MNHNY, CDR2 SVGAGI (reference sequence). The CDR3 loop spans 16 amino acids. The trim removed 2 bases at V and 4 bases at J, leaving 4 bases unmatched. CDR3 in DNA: TGTGCCAGCAGTTACCCGGGACTAGCGGGAGCATACGAGCAGTACTTC. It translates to CASSYPGLAGAYEQYF.

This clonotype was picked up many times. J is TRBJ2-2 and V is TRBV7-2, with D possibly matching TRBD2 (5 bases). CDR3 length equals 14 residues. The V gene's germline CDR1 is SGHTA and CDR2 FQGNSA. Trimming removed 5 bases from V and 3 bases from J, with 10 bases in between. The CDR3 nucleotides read TGTGCCAGCAGCCCGGACGGGGACACCGGGGAGCTGTTTTTT. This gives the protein CASSPDGDTGELFF. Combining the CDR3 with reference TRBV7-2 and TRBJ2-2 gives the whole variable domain GAGVSQSPSNKVTEKGKDVELRCDPISGHTALYWYRQSLGQGLEFLIYFQGNSAPDKSGLPSDRFSAERTGGSVSTLTIQRTQQEDSAVYLCASSPDGDTGELFFGEGSRLTVL.

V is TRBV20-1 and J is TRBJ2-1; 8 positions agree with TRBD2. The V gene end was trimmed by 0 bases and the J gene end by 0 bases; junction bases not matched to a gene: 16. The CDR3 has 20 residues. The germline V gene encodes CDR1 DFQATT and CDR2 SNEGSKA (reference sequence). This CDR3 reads CSARDGVAGPPFSSYNEQFF. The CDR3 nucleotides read TGCAGTGCTAGAGATGGGGTAGCGGGACCTCCATTTAGCTCCTACAATGAGCAGTTCTTC.

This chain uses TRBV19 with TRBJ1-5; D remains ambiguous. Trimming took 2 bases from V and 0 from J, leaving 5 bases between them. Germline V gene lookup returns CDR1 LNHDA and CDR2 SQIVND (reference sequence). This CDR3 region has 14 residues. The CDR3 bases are TGTGCCAGTAGTATAAGAAGTAGCAATCAGCCCCAGCATTTT. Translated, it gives CASSIRSSNQPQHF.

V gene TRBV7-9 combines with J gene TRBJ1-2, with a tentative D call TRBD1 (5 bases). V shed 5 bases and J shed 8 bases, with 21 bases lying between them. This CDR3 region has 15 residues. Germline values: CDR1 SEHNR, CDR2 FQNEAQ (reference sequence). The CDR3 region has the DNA TGTGCCAGCAGCGTAGACAGCGCGCTATGGTTGGGCTACACCTTC. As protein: CASSVDSALWLGYTF.

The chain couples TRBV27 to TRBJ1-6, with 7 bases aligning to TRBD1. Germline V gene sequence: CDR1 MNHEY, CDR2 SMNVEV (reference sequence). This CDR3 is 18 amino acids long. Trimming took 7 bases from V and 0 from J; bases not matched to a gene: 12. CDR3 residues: CASIDPGQHSSYNSPLHF. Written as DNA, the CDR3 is TGTGCCAGCATTGATCCGGGACAGCATAGCTCCTATAATTCACCCCTCCACTTT.

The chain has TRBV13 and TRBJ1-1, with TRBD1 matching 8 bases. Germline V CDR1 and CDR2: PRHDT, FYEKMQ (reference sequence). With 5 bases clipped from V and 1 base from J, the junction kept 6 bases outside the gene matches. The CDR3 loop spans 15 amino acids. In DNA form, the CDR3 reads TGTGCCAGCAGCACCCGACAGGGGCGGAACACTGAAGCTTTCTTT. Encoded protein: CASSTRQGRNTEAFF. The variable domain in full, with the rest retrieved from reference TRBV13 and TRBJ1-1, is AAGVIQSPRHLIKEKRETATLKCYPIPRHDTVYWYQQGPGQDPQFLISFYEKMQSDKGSIPDRFSAQQFSDYHSELNMSSLELGDSALYFCASSTRQGRNTEAFFGQGTRLTVV.

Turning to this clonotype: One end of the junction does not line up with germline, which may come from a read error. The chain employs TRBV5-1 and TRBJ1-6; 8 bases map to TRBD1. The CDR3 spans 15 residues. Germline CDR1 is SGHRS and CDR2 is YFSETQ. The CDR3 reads CASSGGQGANSPLDF. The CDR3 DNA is TGCGCCAGCAGCGGCGGGCAGGGGGCCAATTCACCCCTCGACTTT.

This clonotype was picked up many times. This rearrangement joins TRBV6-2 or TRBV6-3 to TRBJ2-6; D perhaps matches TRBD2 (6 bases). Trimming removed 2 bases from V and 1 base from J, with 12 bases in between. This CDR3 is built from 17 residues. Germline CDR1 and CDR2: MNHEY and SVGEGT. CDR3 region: CASSYGGPGSGANVLTF. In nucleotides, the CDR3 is TGTGCCAGCAGTTACGGAGGGCCCGGGTCTGGGGCCAACGTCCTGACTTTC.

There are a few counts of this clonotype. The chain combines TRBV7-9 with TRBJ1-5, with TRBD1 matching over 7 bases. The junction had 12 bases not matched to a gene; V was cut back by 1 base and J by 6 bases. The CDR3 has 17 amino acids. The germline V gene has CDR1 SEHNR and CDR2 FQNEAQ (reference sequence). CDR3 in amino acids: CASSLGSPDRFSQPQHF. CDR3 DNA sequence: TGTGCCAGCAGCTTAGGCTCCCCGGACAGGTTCTCTCAGCCCCAGCATTTT.

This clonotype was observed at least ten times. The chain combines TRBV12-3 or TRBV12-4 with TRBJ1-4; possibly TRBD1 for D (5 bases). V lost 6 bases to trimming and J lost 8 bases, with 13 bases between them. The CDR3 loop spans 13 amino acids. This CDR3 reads CASSLSGIEKLFF. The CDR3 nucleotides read TGTGCCAGCAGCCTCTCAGGGATCGAAAAACTGTTTTTT.

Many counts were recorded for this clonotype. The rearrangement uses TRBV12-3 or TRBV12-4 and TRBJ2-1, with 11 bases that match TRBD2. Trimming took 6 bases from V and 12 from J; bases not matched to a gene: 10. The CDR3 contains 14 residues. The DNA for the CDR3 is TGTGCCAGCAGCCCGGGACTAGCGGTCATGGGGCAGTTCTTC. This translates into CASSPGLAVMGQFF.

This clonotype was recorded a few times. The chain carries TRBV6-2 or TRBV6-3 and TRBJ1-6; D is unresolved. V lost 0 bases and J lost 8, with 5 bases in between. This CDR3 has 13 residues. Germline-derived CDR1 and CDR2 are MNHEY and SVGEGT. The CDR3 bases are TGTGCCAGCAGTTACTCGTGGGATTCACCCCTCCACTTT. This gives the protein CASSYSWDSPLHF.

The CDR3 DNA reads TGTGCCAGCAGCGAGGGACAGATCCCCTTGAATGCAGAGACCCAGTACTTC. This codes for CASSEGQIPLNAETQYF. This chain connects TRBV7-9 to TRBJ2-5; 7 bases align to TRBD1. V trimming: 5 bases; J trimming: 4 bases; junction bases outside the gene matches: 16. This CDR3 contains 17 residues. Germline CDR1 and CDR2: SEHNR and FQNEAQ (reference sequence).

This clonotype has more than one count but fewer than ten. CDR3 bases: TGTGCCAGCAGCGGACTAGCGGGAGGGCAAGGTGAGCAGTTCTTC. Translation: CASSGLAGGQGEQFF. The chain combines TRBV11-3 with TRBJ2-1; TRBD2 agrees at 15 bases. Germline CDR1 is SGHNT and CDR2 is YENEEA. J gave up 9 bases and V 5 bases, and 5 bases lay outside the gene matches. The CDR3 spans 15 residues.

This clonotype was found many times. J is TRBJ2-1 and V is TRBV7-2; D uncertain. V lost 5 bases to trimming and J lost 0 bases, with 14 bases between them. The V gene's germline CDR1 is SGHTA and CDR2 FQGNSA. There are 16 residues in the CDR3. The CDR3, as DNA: TGTGCCAGCAGCCCACTGGCGGCTAGCTCCTACAATGAGCAGTTCTTC. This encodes CASSPLAASSYNEQFF.